Sequencing of this TCR beta chain was carried out in a study of blood T cell repertoires in COVID-19. Enrolled through a virtual design, the participants were between 18 and 89 years of age and came from some 25 US areas. In the study's own analysis: Estimates of nucleated cell counts were drawn from the amplification of reference gene primers. The method was immunoSEQ multiplex PCR; TCRdb's version includes in-frame clones alone and lacks a portion of them. V and J calls and clone size are copied from that table; D and trimming were computed from the DNA. The sample holds 200,000 to 250,000 clones, roughly 88% seen once. V shed 5 bases and J shed 4 bases, with 9 bases lying between them. This CDR3 contains 13 residues. Germline V gives CDR1 MNHEY, CDR2 SVGAGI.

This clonotype was sampled from a woman younger than 45 who had been exposed to COVID-19. The V gene is TRBV6-5, the J gene TRBJ1-3; perhaps TRBD1 as D (6 bases). What was sequenced was PBMCs or T cells enriched from blood (not recorded which). As DNA, the CDR3 is TGTGCCAGCAGTAGGGACACAGGAAACACCATATATTTT. Translating it yields CASSRDTGNTIYF.